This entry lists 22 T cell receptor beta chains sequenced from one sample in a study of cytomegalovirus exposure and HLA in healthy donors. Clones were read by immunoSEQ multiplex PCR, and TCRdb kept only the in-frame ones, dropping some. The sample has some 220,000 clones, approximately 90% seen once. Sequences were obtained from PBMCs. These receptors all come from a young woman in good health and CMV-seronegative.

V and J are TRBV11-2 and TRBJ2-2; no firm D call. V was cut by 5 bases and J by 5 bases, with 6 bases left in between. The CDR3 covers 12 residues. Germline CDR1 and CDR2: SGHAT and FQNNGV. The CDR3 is CASSLNTGELFF. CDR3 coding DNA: TGTGCCAGCAGCCTTAATACCGGGGAGCTGTTTTTT.

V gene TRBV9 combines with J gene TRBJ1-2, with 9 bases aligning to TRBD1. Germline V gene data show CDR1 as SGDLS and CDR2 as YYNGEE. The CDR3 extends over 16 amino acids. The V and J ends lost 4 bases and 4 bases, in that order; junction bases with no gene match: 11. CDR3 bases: TGTGCCAGCAGCATCTCCCCCGGGACAGGGACCTATGGCTACACCTTC. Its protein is CASSISPGTGTYGYTF.

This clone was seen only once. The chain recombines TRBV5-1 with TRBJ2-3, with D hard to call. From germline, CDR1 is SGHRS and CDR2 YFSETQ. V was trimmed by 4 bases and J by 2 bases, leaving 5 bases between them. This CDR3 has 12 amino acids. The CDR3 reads CASSQLTDTQYF. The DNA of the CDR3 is TGCGCCAGCAGCCAACTCACAGATACGCAGTATTTT.

The CDR3 here is CASSLSPRQGEPFF. CDR3 coding DNA: TGTGCCAGCAGCTTGAGTCCCCGACAGGGGGAACCGTTCTTT. V usage is TRBV5-5 and J usage is TRBJ1-1, with 9 positions matching TRBD1. With 1 base clipped from V and 14 bases from J, the junction kept 12 bases outside the gene matches. The CDR3 contains 14 residues. Germline assignment: CDR1 SGHKS and CDR2 YYEKEE (reference sequence).

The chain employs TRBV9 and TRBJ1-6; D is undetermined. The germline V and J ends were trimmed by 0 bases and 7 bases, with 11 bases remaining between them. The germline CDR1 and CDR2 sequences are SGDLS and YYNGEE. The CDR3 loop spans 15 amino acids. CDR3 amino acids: CASSVGGPGNSPLHF. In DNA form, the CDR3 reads TGTGCCAGCAGCGTAGGAGGGCCTGGGAATTCACCCCTCCACTTT.

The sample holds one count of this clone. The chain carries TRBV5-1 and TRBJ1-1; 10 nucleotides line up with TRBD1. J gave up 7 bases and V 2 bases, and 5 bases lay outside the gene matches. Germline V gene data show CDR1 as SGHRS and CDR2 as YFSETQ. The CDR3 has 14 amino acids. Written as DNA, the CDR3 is TGCGCCAGCAGCTTTAGACAGGGGGCGATTGAAGCTTTCTTT. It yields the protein CASSFRQGAIEAFF.

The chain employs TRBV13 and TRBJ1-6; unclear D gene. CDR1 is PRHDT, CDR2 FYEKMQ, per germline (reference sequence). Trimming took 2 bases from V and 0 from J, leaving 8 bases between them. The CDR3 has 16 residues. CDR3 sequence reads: CASSLLGSSYNSPLHF. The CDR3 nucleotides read TGTGCCAGCAGCTTATTGGGGAGCTCCTATAATTCACCCCTCCACTTT.

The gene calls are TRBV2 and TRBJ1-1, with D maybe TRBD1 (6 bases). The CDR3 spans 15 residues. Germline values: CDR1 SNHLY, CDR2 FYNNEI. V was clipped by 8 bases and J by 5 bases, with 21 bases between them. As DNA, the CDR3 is TGTGCCAGCGGGGGCCCTTACGGTGGCGTGACTGAAGCTTTCTTT. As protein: CASGGPYGGVTEAFF.

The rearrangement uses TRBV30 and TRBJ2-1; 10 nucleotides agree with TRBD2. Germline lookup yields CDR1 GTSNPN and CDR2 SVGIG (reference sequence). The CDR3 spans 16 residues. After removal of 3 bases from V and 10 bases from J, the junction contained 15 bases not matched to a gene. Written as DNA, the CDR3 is TGTGCCTGGAGCGCTGATCTAGCGGGAGCCCTTCTAGAGCAGTTCTTC. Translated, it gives CAWSADLAGALLEQFF.

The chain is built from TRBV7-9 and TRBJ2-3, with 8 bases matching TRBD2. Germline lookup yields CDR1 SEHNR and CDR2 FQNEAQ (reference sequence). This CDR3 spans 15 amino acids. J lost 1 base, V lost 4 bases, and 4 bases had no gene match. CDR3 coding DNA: TGTGCCAGCAGCTCCACGACTAGCGGCACAGATACGCAGTATTTT. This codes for CASSSTTSGTDTQYF.

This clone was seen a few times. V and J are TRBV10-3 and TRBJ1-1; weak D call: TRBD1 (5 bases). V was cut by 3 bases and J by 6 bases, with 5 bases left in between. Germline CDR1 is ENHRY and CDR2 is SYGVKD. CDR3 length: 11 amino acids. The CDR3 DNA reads TGTGCCATCAGTGACAGGGCTGAAGCTTTCTTT. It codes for CAISDRAEAFF.

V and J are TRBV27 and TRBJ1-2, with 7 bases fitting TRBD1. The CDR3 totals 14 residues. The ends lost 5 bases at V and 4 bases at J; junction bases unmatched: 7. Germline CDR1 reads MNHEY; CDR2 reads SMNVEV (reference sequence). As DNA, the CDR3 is TGTGCCAGCAGTCCCGGGACAGTAAGCTATGGCTACACCTTC. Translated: CASSPGTVSYGYTF.

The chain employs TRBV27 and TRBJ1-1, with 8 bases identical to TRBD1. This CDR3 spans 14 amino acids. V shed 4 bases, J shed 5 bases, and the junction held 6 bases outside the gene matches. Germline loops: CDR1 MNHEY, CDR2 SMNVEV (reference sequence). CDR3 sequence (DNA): TGTGCCAGCAGTTCGGACAGGGTGAGGACTGAAGCTTTCTTT. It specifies CASSSDRVRTEAFF.

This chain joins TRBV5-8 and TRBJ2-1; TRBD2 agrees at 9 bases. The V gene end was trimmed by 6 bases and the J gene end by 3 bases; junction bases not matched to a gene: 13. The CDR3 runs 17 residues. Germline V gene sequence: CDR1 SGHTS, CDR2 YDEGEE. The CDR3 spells CASTYRLTSGYYNEQFF. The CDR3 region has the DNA TGTGCCAGCACCTACCGCTTGACTAGCGGATACTACAATGAGCAGTTCTTC.

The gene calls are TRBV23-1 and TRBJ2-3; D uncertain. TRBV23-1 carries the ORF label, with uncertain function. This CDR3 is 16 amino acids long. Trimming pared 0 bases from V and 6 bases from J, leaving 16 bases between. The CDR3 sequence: CASSQSAARAEDTQYF. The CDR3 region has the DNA TGCGCCAGCAGTCAATCGGCGGCCCGAGCTGAGGATACGCAGTATTTT.

The chain's CDR3 is CASSPAGQAYEQYF. Written as DNA, the CDR3 is TGCGCCAGCAGCCCTGCCGGACAGGCCTACGAGCAGTACTTC. The rearrangement links TRBV5-1 to TRBJ2-7; TRBD1 matches at 7 bases. The CDR3 extends over 14 amino acids. CDR1 is SGHRS and CDR2 is YFSETQ in the germline V gene. J lost 2 bases, V lost 4 bases, and 6 bases had no gene match.

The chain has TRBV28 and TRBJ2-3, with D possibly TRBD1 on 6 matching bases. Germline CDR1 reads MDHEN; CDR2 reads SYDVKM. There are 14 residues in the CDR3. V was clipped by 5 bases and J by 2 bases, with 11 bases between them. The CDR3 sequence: CASSRTGHTDTQYF. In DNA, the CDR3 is TGTGCCAGCAGTCGAACAGGGCACACAGATACGCAGTATTTT.

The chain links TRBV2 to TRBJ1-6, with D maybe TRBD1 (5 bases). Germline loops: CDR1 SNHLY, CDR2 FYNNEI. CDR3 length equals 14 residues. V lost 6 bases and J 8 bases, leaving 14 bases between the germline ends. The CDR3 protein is CASSVDRWDSPLHF. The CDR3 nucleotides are TGTGCCAGCAGCGTCGACAGATGGGATTCACCCCTCCACTTT.

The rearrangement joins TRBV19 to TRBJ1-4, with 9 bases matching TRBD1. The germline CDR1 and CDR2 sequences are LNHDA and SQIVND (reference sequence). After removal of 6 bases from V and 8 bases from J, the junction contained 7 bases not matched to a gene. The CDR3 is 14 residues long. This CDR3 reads CASSLGQGEEKLFF. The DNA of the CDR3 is TGTGCCAGTAGCCTGGGACAGGGAGAGGAAAAACTGTTTTTT.

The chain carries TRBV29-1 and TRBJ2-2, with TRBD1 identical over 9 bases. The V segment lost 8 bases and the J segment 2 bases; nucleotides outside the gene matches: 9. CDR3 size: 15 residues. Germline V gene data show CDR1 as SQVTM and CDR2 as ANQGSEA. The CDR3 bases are TGCAGCTCGACCTCGGGACAGGGAAACACCGGGGAGCTGTTTTTT. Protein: CSSTSGQGNTGELFF.

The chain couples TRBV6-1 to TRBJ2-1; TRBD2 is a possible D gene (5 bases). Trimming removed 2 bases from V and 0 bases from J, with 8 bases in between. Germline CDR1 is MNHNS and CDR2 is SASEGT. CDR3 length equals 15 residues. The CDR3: CASSEPADSYNEQFF. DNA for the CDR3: TGTGCCAGCAGTGAACCAGCGGACTCCTACAATGAGCAGTTCTTC.

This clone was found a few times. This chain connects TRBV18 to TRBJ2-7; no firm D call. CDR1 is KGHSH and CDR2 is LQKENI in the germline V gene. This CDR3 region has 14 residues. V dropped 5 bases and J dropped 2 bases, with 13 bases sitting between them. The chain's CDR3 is CASSGSRTTYEQYF. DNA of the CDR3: TGTGCCAGCTCAGGTTCCAGAACCACCTACGAGCAGTACTTC. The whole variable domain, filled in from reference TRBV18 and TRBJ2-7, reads NAGVMQNPRHLVRRRGQEARLRCSPMKGHSHVYWYRQLPEEGLKFMVYLQKENIIDESGMPKERFSAEFPKEGPSILRIQQVVRGDSAAYFCASSGSRTTYEQYFGPGTRLTVT.